What follows is one T cell receptor (beta chain) and its context. Its antigen is still unknown. This sample was taken from a study of lymphopenia after photon versus proton radiotherapy. General study results and limits: Better survival with proton therapy was suggested as possible, not demonstrated.

Trimming removed 3 bases from V and 5 bases from J, with 7 bases in between. The CDR3 length is 11 residues. Germline V CDR1 and CDR2: DFQATT, SNEGSKA (reference sequence). The repertoire was sequenced with immunoSEQ multiplex PCR; TCRdb's copy has only in-frame clones and lacks some. The table lists just over 25,000 clones, around 83% of them singletons, with roughly 5.5% in the top ten. This TCR was sampled from a man aged 25-45 years with gastric cancer. This sequence joins TRBV20-1 and TRBJ2-5; D unclear. This sample comprised peripheral blood, obtained from a patient treated with photon-based radiotherapy. This chain's CDR3 is CSARIVETQYF. The CDR3 DNA sequence: TGCAGTGCTAGGATTGTTGAGACCCAGTACTTC.